One and the same sample provided the 24 T cell receptor beta chains below, sequenced in a study of CD8+ T cells in alopecia areata listed by TCRdb under 2018. The time point label here, explained by the study, means: about 25 weeks on oral tofacitinib. Reading the label with the study, this specimen's treatment or condition is: oral pan-JAK inhibitor, 5-10 mg twice daily. The library relied on the immunoSEQ multiplex PCR assay. RNA was extracted from all samples and reverse transcribed into cDNA, which served as template for TCR sequencing. Here the immuneACCESS table is served through TCRdb, limited to in-frame sequences with V and J called. Missing clones are a known gap in these copies; in checked studies unresolved V genes cover under half, and the rest lacks a known reason. This sample has nearly 110,000 clones in its table, and around 84% of those were observed once. Of the sample, roughly 23% falls within the top ten clones.

This material consisted of CD8+ T cells sorted from blood, taken at week 24, from a patient treated with tofacitinib. These receptors all stem from a human donor with alopecia areata.

This clone was observed a handful of times. Other DNA sequences in this sample translate to the same CDR3. V and J are TRBV7-2 and TRBJ2-7, with 7 positions matching TRBD1. V was clipped by 1 base and J by 3 bases; unmatched bases: 3. The V gene's germline CDR1 is SGHTA and CDR2 FQGNSA. The CDR3 runs 14 residues. The CDR3 here is CASSLEGGFYEQYF. As DNA, the CDR3 is TGTGCCAGCAGCTTAGAAGGGGGCTTCTACGAGCAGTACTTC.

Note on this clone: A junction end diverges from the germline sequence, so it may reflect a read error. This CDR3 reads CASTPWGGTTEAFF. The CDR3 bases are TGTGCAAGCACCCCCTGGGGGGGGACCACTGAAGCTTTCTTT. This chain joins TRBV6-5 and TRBJ1-1; tentatively, D is TRBD1 (5 bases). Germline CDR1 is MNHEY and CDR2 is SVGAGI. The CDR3 runs 14 residues.

The V and J genes are TRBV6-5 and TRBJ1-2; possible D gene TRBD1, 5 bases. This CDR3 is built from 14 residues. CDR1 and CDR2 from the germline V gene are MNHEY and SVGAGI. Trimming stripped 7 bases from V and 4 bases from J, with 16 bases between. DNA of the CDR3: TGTGCCAGCACCGACAAGGGACGGATCTATGGCTACACCTTC. Protein product: CASTDKGRIYGYTF.

The chain employs TRBV6-5 and TRBJ1-2, with D uncertain. The CDR3 covers 13 residues. CDR1 and CDR2 (germline): MNHEY, SVGAGI. Trimming took 4 bases from V and 4 from J, leaving 10 bases between them. DNA for the CDR3: TGTGCCAGCAGTTCCGGCTCCATCTATGGCTACACCTTC. This sequence encodes CASSSGSIYGYTF.

This clone appeared a few times. V usage is TRBV7-3 and J usage is TRBJ2-4, with D uncertain. The V gene's germline CDR1 is SGHTA and CDR2 FQGTGA. There are 13 residues in the CDR3. The V end lost 3 bases, the J end lost 10 bases, and 13 bases lay between the germline ends. The CDR3 loop is CASSFYDDLIQYF. In DNA form, the CDR3 reads TGTGCCAGCAGCTTTTATGACGATCTGATTCAGTACTTC.

V and J are TRBV5-6 and TRBJ2-7, with D perhaps being TRBD1 or TRBD2 (5 bases each). V was cut by 4 bases and J by 2 bases, with 7 bases left in between. The CDR3 extends over 12 amino acids. Germline V gene lookup returns CDR1 SGHDT and CDR2 YYEEEE. CDR3 in amino acids: CASSGDAYEQYF. The CDR3 DNA reads TGTGCCAGCAGCGGGGACGCCTACGAGCAGTACTTC.

This chain joins TRBV25-1 and TRBJ2-7; TRBD2 agrees at 8 bases. Germline assignment: CDR1 MGHDK and CDR2 SYGVNS. The trim removed 2 bases at V and 2 bases at J, leaving 2 bases unmatched. The CDR3 sequence is 14 residues long. This CDR3 is CASSERGGPYEQYF. CDR3 DNA sequence: TGTGCCAGCAGTGAACGGGGGGGTCCCTACGAGCAGTACTTC.

This chain connects TRBV5-4 to TRBJ2-7; D gene uncertain. Germline assignment: CDR1 SGHNT and CDR2 YYREEE (reference sequence). Trimming removed 0 bases from V and 1 base from J, with 5 bases in between. This CDR3 spans 13 amino acids. CDR3 in DNA: TGTGCCAGCAGCTTGGACGGTTCCTACGAGCAGTACTTC. This translates into CASSLDGSYEQYF.

The chain joins TRBV18 to TRBJ2-3; perhaps TRBD2 as D (6 bases). V was clipped by 2 bases and J by 6 bases, with 6 bases between them. The CDR3 is 12 amino acids. From germline, CDR1 is KGHSH and CDR2 LQKENI. DNA of the CDR3: TGTGCCAGCTCACCAACTAGCGATACGCAGTATTTT. It yields the protein CASSPTSDTQYF.

The J gene is TRBJ2-3, the V gene TRBV7-9, with 9 bases that match TRBD2. The CDR3 sequence is 16 residues long. Trimming at V came to 5 bases and at J to 8 bases, leaving 14 bases not matched to a gene. Germline lookup yields CDR1 SEHNR and CDR2 FQNEAQ (reference sequence). CDR3 sequence: CASSPTRGLALGTQYF. CDR3 DNA sequence: TGTGCCAGCAGCCCCACCAGGGGACTAGCCTTAGGTACGCAGTATTTT.

This clone has just one count. The chain carries TRBV7-2 and TRBJ1-2; no clear D gene. Germline V gives CDR1 SGHTA, CDR2 FQGNSA. The CDR3 contains 15 residues. Between the trimmed V and J ends, which lost 5 bases and 5 bases, there was a span of 18 bases. The CDR3 reads CASSPSQGFRYGYTF. CDR3 DNA: TGTGCCAGCAGCCCAAGCCAAGGGTTCCGGTATGGCTACACCTTC.

J is TRBJ2-1 and V is TRBV7-9, with 10 bases fitting TRBD1. Losses at the gene ends were 4 bases for V and 6 bases for J; bases not matched to a gene: 6. CDR1 and CDR2 (germline): SEHNR, FQNEAQ (reference sequence). The CDR3 sequence is 15 residues long. The CDR3 loop reads CASSSRTGGRNEQFF. CDR3 nucleotides: TGTGCCAGCAGCTCACGGACAGGGGGGCGCAATGAGCAGTTCTTC.

This clone came up a few times. This chain's CDR3 is CASRDSGSSYNEQFF. The CDR3 nucleotides are TGTGCCAGCAGGGATTCAGGGAGCTCCTACAATGAGCAGTTCTTC. This chain links TRBV2 with TRBJ2-1, with D perhaps assigned TRBD1 or TRBD2 (5 bases each). Germline loops: CDR1 SNHLY, CDR2 FYNNEI. V was trimmed by 6 bases and J by 0 bases, leaving 12 bases between them. CDR3 size: 15 residues.

V is TRBV27 and J is TRBJ2-4; D may be TRBD1 (5 bases). The CDR3 covers 13 residues. The V gene's germline CDR1 is MNHEY and CDR2 SMNVEV (reference sequence). V lost 6 bases, J lost 6 bases, and 12 bases lay in between. The CDR3 nucleotides read TGTGCCAGCAGGTCATTGGGGCGAAACATTCAGTACTTC. Amino acid sequence: CASRSLGRNIQYF.

This clone showed up just a few times. The gene calls are TRBV4-2 and TRBJ2-7, with 9 bases identical to TRBD2. V lost 1 base and J lost 2; bases outside the gene matches: 3. CDR1 LGHNA and CDR2 YNFKEQ come from the germline V gene. This CDR3 region has 15 residues. DNA for the CDR3: TGTGCCAGCAGCCAAGCCAGCGGGGGGACCTACGAGCAGTACTTC. Translating it yields CASSQASGGTYEQYF.

The chain employs TRBV2 and TRBJ2-1, with 10 bases lining up with TRBD2. With V trimmed by 1 base and J by 4 bases, 4 bases remained unmatched. This CDR3 has 16 amino acids. Germline assignment: CDR1 SNHLY and CDR2 FYNNEI. CDR3 protein: CASSEDLAGVYNEQFF. CDR3 DNA: TGTGCCAGCAGTGAAGATCTAGCGGGGGTTTACAATGAGCAGTTCTTC.

This chain links TRBV15 with TRBJ2-3; 13 bases align to TRBD2. In germline, CDR1 is LNHNV, CDR2 YYDKDF (reference sequence). V shed 5 bases and J 3 bases; nucleotides not matched to a gene: 5. The CDR3 consists of 16 residues. The CDR3 here is CATSYGTSGVTDTQYF. For the CDR3, the DNA is TGTGCCACCAGCTATGGGACTAGCGGGGTTACAGATACGCAGTATTTT.

This chain connects TRBV7-9 to TRBJ2-7; D ambiguous. The CDR3 runs to 16 residues. Germline loops: CDR1 SEHNR, CDR2 FQNEAQ (reference sequence). Trimming removed 1 base from V and 1 base from J, with 14 bases in between. As DNA, the CDR3 is TGTGCCAGCAGCTTAGGCGGTACGGGCGAATCCTACGAGCAGTACTTC. Its protein is CASSLGGTGESYEQYF.

The rearrangement uses TRBV11-2 and TRBJ2-2; TRBD2 is a possible D gene (7 bases). CDR1 is SGHAT and CDR2 is FQNNGV in the germline V gene. The CDR3 has 17 amino acids. The V end lost 3 bases, the J end lost 0 bases, and 14 bases lay between the germline ends. CDR3 region: CASSFVAGAPNTGELFF. CDR3 nucleotides: TGTGCCAGCAGCTTCGTGGCGGGGGCCCCGAACACCGGGGAGCTGTTTTTT.

The chain employs TRBV2 and TRBJ2-7, with 8 bases matching TRBD1. The germline CDR1 and CDR2 sequences are SNHLY and FYNNEI. The CDR3 sequence is 15 residues long. J was trimmed by 4 bases and V by 0 bases; bases with no gene match: 5. The CDR3 DNA sequence: TGTGCCAGCAGTGAAGCGCTTCGGACAGGGTACGAGCAGTACTTC. This codes for CASSEALRTGYEQYF.

This chain links TRBV29-1 with TRBJ1-6, with 7 bases aligning to TRBD1. Germline V gene sequence: CDR1 SQVTM, CDR2 ANQGSEA. The ends lost 5 bases at V and 0 bases at J; junction bases unmatched: 7. The length of the CDR3 is 16 residues. CDR3 region: CSVPDRAGSYNSPLHF. CDR3 bases: TGCAGCGTTCCCGACAGGGCGGGCTCCTATAATTCACCCCTCCACTTT. Full variable domain (remainder filled in from reference TRBV29-1 and TRBJ1-6): SAVISQKPSRDICQRGTSLTIQCQVDSQVTMMFWYRQQPGQSLTLIATANQGSEATYESGFVIDKFPISRPNLTFSTLTVSNMSPEDSSIYLCSVPDRAGSYNSPLHFGNGTRLTVT.

The chain recombines TRBV4-3 with TRBJ2-7; D call uncertain. This CDR3 comprises 16 residues. Germline-derived CDR1 and CDR2 are LGHNA and YSLEER. The V end was cut by 0 bases, the J end by 3 bases, with 15 bases between. The CDR3 reads CASSQESRGVDYEQYF. DNA for the CDR3: TGCGCCAGCAGCCAAGAGTCACGAGGCGTGGACTACGAGCAGTACTTC.

The chain recombines TRBV2 with TRBJ1-5, with 7 bases aligning to TRBD1. Germline CDR1 SNHLY, CDR2 FYNNEI. This CDR3 comprises 18 residues. J gave up 2 bases and V 6 bases, and 16 bases lay outside the gene matches. CDR3 in DNA: TGTGCCAGCAGCTCTATAATGGGACAGACGATTGGCAATCAGCCCCAGCATTTT. Translation gives CASSSIMGQTIGNQPQHF.

The chain couples TRBV9 to TRBJ2-1; TRBD2 matches 9 bases. Germline V gene lookup returns CDR1 SGDLS and CDR2 YYNGEE. The trim removed 3 bases at V and 3 bases at J, leaving 4 bases unmatched. The CDR3 runs to 15 residues. In nucleotides, the CDR3 is TGTGCCAGCAGCGCCGCGGGGGGGTTCTACAATGAGCAGTTCTTC. This gives the protein CASSAAGGFYNEQFF.